The 20 T cell receptor beta chains listed next were all sequenced from one sample in a study of CXCR3-negative and CXCR3-positive naive CD8 T cells. Study results and limitations: The TRB CDR3s that CXCR3-positive naive cells carried were more hydrophobic than those of CXCR3-negative naive cells.

Libraries were UMI-labeled 5' RACE TRB cDNA. TCRdb re-called the 5' RACE reads and shows each CDR3 protein once, DNA omitted. This sample's table reports around 160,000 distinct CDR3 sequences. Their antigens remain unidentified. The sample taken for sequencing was naive CXCR3+ CD8+ T cells from blood. The subset was: CD45RO-CCR7+CD27+CD95- naive CD8+ T cells expressing CXCR3 (TNR3+). Receptors were obtained from a human donor in good health. Some clones in this sample may be carry-over from other donors' samples.

V is TRBV10-3 and J is TRBJ2-1. CDR3 length: 18 residues. The germline gives CDR1 ENHRY, CDR2 SYGVKD. The CDR3 sequence is CAISEVWVGGDSYNEQFF.

V and J are TRBV4-2 and TRBJ2-7; TCRdb lists TRBD1, though no DNA is available to test this call. Per germline, CDR1 LGHNA and CDR2 YNFKEQ. The CDR3 runs 15 residues. The CDR3 protein is CASSDLGQSPYEQYF.

This rearrangement joins TRBV6-6 to TRBJ2-3; the TCRdb call, TRBD1, lacks DNA for checking. Germline lookup yields CDR1 MNHNY and CDR2 SVGAGI (reference sequence). The CDR3 is made up of 14 amino acids. The CDR3 region is CASGTGTGEDTQYF.

CDR3 sequence reads: CASSYSIGGTGESSYNSPLHF. The chain has TRBV6-6 and TRBJ1-6; the TCRdb D gene call, TRBD1, has no DNA to confirm it. The CDR3 is 21 amino acids. Germline CDR1 MNHNY, CDR2 SVGAGI (reference sequence).

The chain employs TRBV6-6 and TRBJ1-1; TCRdb reports TRBD1, a call that lacks DNA to check it against. CDR3 size: 13 residues. Germline CDR1 and CDR2: MNHNY and SVGAGI (reference sequence). This CDR3 is CASSDSENTEAFF.

The chain carries TRBV12-3 or TRBV12-4 and TRBJ1-2; the D call from TCRdb, TRBD1, cannot be confirmed without DNA. The CDR3 has 14 amino acids. CDR3 residues: CASSPGQDNHGYTF.

This CDR3 reads CASSHRGTGPKDNEQFF. The V gene is TRBV5-1, the J gene TRBJ2-1; TCRdb names TRBD2, which stays unverified in the absence of DNA. The length of the CDR3 is 17 residues. The germline gives CDR1 SGHRS, CDR2 YFSETQ.

The chain has TRBV5-6 and TRBJ2-5; the TCRdb D gene call, TRBD1, has no DNA to confirm it. Germline assignment: CDR1 SGHDT and CDR2 YYEEEE. This CDR3 is 13 amino acids long. The CDR3 region is CASTPGGEETQYF.

This rearrangement joins TRBV5-1 to TRBJ2-3; lacking DNA, the TRBD2 call made by TCRdb goes unchecked. The CDR3 loop spans 14 amino acids. Germline values: CDR1 SGHRS, CDR2 YFSETQ. CDR3 sequence: CASSWSSGEDTQYF.

V gene TRBV27 combines with J gene TRBJ2-7; the TCRdb D gene call, TRBD2, has no DNA to confirm it. In germline, CDR1 is MNHEY, CDR2 SMNVEV (reference sequence). The CDR3 is 17 amino acids. CDR3 amino acids: CASSFAGLASSYNEQFF.

This chain joins TRBV29-1 and TRBJ1-5; with no DNA, the TCRdb D assignment of TRBD1 cannot be verified. The CDR3 loop spans 14 amino acids. CDR1 SQVTM and CDR2 ANQGSEA come from the germline V gene. CDR3 sequence reads: CSAWDGDSNQPQHF.

This chain uses TRBV5-4 with TRBJ2-1; TCRdb indicates TRBD2, and absent DNA this call remains unverified. The CDR3 has 16 residues. Germline V CDR1 and CDR2: SGHNT, YYREEE (reference sequence). The CDR3 protein is CASSRLAGETYNEQFF.

The J gene is TRBJ2-7, the V gene TRBV5-1; TCRdb's D call, TRBD1, is unchecked because there is no DNA. Looked up from germline, CDR1 is SGHRS and CDR2 is YFSETQ. The CDR3 contains 14 residues. CDR3 region: CASSLHRDKNEQYF.

The chain uses TRBV29-1 and TRBJ2-7; TCRdb's D gene call, TRBD1, goes unchecked for lack of DNA. The CDR3 covers 15 residues. The germline V gene has CDR1 SQVTM and CDR2 ANQGSEA. The CDR3 sequence is CSVEFGADAPYEQYF.

The chain joins TRBV7-6 to TRBJ2-5; no DNA is available, so the TRBD1 call from TCRdb remains unchecked. The CDR3 consists of 14 residues. Germline V gene sequence: CDR1 SGHVS, CDR2 FNYEAQ. The CDR3 protein is CASNFDRGQETQYF. The variable domain in full, completed from reference TRBV7-6 and TRBJ2-5, reads GAGVSQSPRYKVTKRGQDVALRCDPISGHVSLYWYRQALGQGPEFLTYFNYEAQQDKSGLPNDRFSAERPEGSISTLTIQRTEQRDSAMYRCASNFDRGQETQYFGPGTRLLVL.

V gene TRBV18 combines with J gene TRBJ2-1. The CDR3 is 15 residues long. Germline V gene sequence: CDR1 KGHSH, CDR2 LQKENI. The CDR3 loop is CASSPTGWPYNEQFF.

The rearrangement joins TRBV5-1 to TRBJ2-2; TCRdb selects TRBD1, and the lack of DNA leaves this call unchecked. CDR1 is SGHRS, CDR2 YFSETQ, per germline. This CDR3 region has 13 residues. Here the CDR3 reads CATPGQGSGELFF.

The chain recombines TRBV20-1 with TRBJ2-7. Germline V lookup: CDR1 DFQATT, CDR2 SNEGSKA (reference sequence). The CDR3 is 13 residues long. CDR3 protein: CSALTAESYEQYF.

The chain combines TRBV6-6 with TRBJ2-5; no DNA is available, so the TRBD1 call from TCRdb remains unchecked. Germline V lookup: CDR1 MNHNY, CDR2 SVGAGI (reference sequence). There are 18 residues in the CDR3. CDR3 sequence: CASSYPPRERGEEETQYF.

CDR3 sequence reads: CSAREQSSYEQYF. The rearrangement uses TRBV20-1 and TRBJ2-7. Germline V gives CDR1 DFQATT, CDR2 SNEGSKA (reference sequence). This CDR3 spans 13 amino acids.